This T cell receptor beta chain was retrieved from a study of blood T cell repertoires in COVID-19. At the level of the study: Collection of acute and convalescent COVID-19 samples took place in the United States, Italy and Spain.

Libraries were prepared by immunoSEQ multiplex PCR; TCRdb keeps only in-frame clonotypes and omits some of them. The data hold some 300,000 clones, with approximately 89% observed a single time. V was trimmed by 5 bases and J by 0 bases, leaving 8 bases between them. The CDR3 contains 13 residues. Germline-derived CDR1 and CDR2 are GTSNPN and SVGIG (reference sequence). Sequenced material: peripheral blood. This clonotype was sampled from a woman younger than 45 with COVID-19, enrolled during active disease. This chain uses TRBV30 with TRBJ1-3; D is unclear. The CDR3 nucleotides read TGTGCCTGGTTCGACAACTCTGGAAACACCATATATTTT. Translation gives CAWFDNSGNTIYF.